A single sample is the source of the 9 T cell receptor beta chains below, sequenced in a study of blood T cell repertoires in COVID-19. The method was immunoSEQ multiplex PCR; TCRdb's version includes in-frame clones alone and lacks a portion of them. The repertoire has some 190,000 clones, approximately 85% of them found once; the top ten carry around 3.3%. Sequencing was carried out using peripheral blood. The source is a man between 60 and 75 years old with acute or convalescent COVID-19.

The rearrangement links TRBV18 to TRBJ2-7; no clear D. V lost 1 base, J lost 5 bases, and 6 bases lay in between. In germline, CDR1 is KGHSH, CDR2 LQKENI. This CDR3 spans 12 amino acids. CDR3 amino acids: CASSPRFNEQYF. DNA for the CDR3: TGTGCCAGCTCACCACGTTTCAACGAGCAGTACTTC.

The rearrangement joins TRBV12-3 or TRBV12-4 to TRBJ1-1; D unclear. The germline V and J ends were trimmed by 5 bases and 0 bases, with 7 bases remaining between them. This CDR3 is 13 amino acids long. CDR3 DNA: TGTGCCAGCAGTAAACAGTTGAACACTGAAGCTTTCTTT. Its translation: CASSKQLNTEAFF.

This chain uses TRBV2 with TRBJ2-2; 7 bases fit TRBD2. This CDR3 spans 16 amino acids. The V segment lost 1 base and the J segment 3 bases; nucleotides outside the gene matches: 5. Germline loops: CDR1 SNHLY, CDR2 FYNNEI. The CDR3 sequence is CASSEGASGYTGELFF. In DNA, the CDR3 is TGTGCCAGCAGTGAAGGGGCTAGCGGTTACACCGGGGAGCTGTTTTTT.

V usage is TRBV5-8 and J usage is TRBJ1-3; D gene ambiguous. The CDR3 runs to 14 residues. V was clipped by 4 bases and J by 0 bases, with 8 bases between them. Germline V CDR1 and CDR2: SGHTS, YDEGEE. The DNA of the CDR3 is TGTGCCAGCAGCCAACGGAGCTCTGGAAACACCATATATTTT. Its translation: CASSQRSSGNTIYF.

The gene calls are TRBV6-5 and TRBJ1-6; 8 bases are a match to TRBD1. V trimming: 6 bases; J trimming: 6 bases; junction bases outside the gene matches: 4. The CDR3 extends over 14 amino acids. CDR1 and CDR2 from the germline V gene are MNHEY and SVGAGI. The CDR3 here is CASRYRGGNSPLHF. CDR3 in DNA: TGTGCCAGCAGGTACAGGGGGGGTAATTCACCCCTCCACTTT.

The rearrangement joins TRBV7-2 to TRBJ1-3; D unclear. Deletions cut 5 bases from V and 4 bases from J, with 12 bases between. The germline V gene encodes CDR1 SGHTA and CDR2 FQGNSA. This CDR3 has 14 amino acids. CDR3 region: CASSVNKRGNTIYF. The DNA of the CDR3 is TGTGCCAGCAGCGTTAACAAGAGGGGAAACACCATATATTTT.

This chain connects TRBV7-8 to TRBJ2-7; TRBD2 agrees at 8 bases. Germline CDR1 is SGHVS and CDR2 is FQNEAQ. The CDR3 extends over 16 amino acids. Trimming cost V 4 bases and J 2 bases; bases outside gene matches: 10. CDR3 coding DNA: TGTGCCAGCAGCTCCGCCCGGGGGGGGACTCCCTACGAGCAGTACTTC. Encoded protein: CASSSARGGTPYEQYF. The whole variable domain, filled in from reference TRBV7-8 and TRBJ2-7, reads GAGVSQSPRYKVAKRGQDVALRCDPISGHVSLFWYQQALGQGPEFLTYFQNEAQLDKSGLPSDRFFAERPEGSVSTLKIQRTQQEDSAVYLCASSSARGGTPYEQYFGPGTRLTVT.

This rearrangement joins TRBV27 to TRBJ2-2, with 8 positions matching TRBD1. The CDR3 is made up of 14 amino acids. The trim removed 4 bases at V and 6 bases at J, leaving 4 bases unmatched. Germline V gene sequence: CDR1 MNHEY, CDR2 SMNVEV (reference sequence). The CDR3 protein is CASSYRGVAGELFF. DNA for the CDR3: TGTGCCAGCAGTTACAGGGGGGTCGCCGGGGAGCTGTTTTTT.

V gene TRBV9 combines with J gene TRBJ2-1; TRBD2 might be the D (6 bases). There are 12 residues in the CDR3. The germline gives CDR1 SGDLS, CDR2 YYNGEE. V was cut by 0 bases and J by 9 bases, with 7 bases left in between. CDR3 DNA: TGTGCCAGCAGCGTAGGGGACTTTGAGCAGTTCTTC. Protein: CASSVGDFEQFF.